This T cell receptor beta chain emerged from a study of T cell changes during pregnancy in multiple sclerosis. Germline CDR1 reads SGHNT; CDR2 reads YYREEE (reference sequence). This CDR3 spans 15 amino acids. Between the trimmed V and J ends, which lost 4 bases and 4 bases, there was a span of 17 bases. The repertoire was sequenced with immunoSEQ multiplex PCR; TCRdb's copy has only in-frame clones and lacks some. The sample lists tens of thousands of clones; 90% to 95% were seen once. Material: CD4+ T cells from peripheral blood mononuclear cells, obtained in the second trimester of pregnancy. The genes are TRBV5-4 and TRBJ2-5, with unresolved D. This sequence was found in a female donor with multiple sclerosis, enrolled in a pregnancy study. CDR3 sequence (DNA): TGTGCCAGCAGCGTCGACTTAGGATATTTAGAGACCCAGTACTTC. This sequence encodes CASSVDLGYLETQYF.